Following are 12 T cell receptor beta chains from one sample sequenced in a study of OX40 agonist ivuxolimab in advanced cancers. Here immunoSEQ multiplex PCR was the method, and the copy in TCRdb shows in-frame clones only, minus some. The sample has over 70,000 clones, 70% to 90% seen once; the top ten hold 7.4%. The input for sequencing was CD4+ or CD8+ T cells sorted from blood, taken in a trial of the OX40 agonist ivuxolimab. The receptors shown here come from an adult with an advanced solid tumor such as melanoma, head and neck, liver or kidney cancer.

The chain joins TRBV27 to TRBJ1-5; a weak D match, TRBD1 (5 bases). Germline V gene sequence: CDR1 MNHEY, CDR2 SMNVEV (reference sequence). Trimming pared 3 bases from V and 5 bases from J, leaving 8 bases between. The CDR3 covers 13 residues. The CDR3: CASSLFRDQPQHF. For the CDR3, the DNA is TGTGCCAGCAGTTTGTTCAGGGATCAGCCCCAGCATTTT.

The gene calls are TRBV7-9 and TRBJ1-1; D perhaps matches TRBD1 (5 bases). Trimming removed 2 bases at V and 5 bases at J, with 15 bases between. The CDR3 is made up of 15 amino acids. The germline V gene has CDR1 SEHNR and CDR2 FQNEAQ (reference sequence). This CDR3 is CASSLHGAGGTEAFF. The CDR3 DNA reads as TGTGCCAGCAGCTTACACGGGGCCGGAGGAACTGAAGCTTTCTTT.

This clone was seen a single time. The rearrangement uses TRBV4-1 and TRBJ2-5; TRBD1 might be the D (6 bases). Germline CDR1 is MGHRA and CDR2 is YSYEKL. The CDR3 contains 13 residues. Trimming removed 1 base at V and 3 bases at J, with 6 bases between. The chain's CDR3 is CASSQAGEETQYF. The CDR3 region has the DNA TGCGCCAGCAGCCAAGCAGGGGAAGAGACCCAGTACTTC.

The V call is TRBV27, the J call TRBJ1-1; 7 bases match TRBD1. This CDR3 contains 13 residues. J was trimmed by 5 bases and V by 6 bases; bases with no gene match: 6. Germline CDR1 is MNHEY and CDR2 is SMNVEV (reference sequence). The CDR3 loop reads CASRVGQLTEAFF. CDR3 bases: TGTGCCAGCAGGGTGGGACAGTTAACTGAAGCTTTCTTT.

The chain carries TRBV27 and TRBJ1-1; D gene uncertain. The V gene lost 3 bases and the J gene lost 0 bases, with 14 bases spanning the gap. This CDR3 comprises 16 residues. CDR1 MNHEY and CDR2 SMNVEV come from the germline V gene (reference sequence). CDR3 nucleotides: TGTGCCAGCAGTTTGGCACAGTCACGTTTGAACACTGAAGCTTTCTTT. As protein: CASSLAQSRLNTEAFF.

The rearrangement uses TRBV13 and TRBJ2-7; D unclear. V gave up 0 bases and J gave up 7 bases, with 7 bases separating them. The V gene's germline CDR1 is PRHDT and CDR2 FYEKMQ (reference sequence). The CDR3 totals 12 residues. The CDR3 DNA sequence: TGTGCCAGCAGCTTAGGTATGGAAGAGCAGTACTTC. It encodes CASSLGMEEQYF.

The genes are TRBV2 and TRBJ2-1; TRBD2 aligns across 13 bases. After removal of 3 bases from V and 6 bases from J, the junction contained 14 bases not matched to a gene. Germline V gene sequence: CDR1 SNHLY, CDR2 FYNNEI. The CDR3 extends over 19 amino acids. The CDR3 region has the DNA TGTGCCAGCAGTGAGGGAAGTAGACCGACTAGCGGGGGGACCAATGAGCAGTTCTTC. It yields the protein CASSEGSRPTSGGTNEQFF.

This chain joins TRBV10-3 and TRBJ2-5; no clear D. With the DNA end fitting TRBJ2-7 better, the J assignment may be wrong. Germline V gene lookup returns CDR1 ENHRY and CDR2 SYGVKD. The CDR3 loop spans 14 amino acids. The CDR3 DNA reads TGTGCCATAGAAGGTCGTCACAACCTCGGCGAGCAGTACTTC. Its translation: CAIEGRHNLGEQYF.

V usage is TRBV28 and J usage is TRBJ1-2; D is perhaps TRBD1 (6 bases). In germline, CDR1 is MDHEN, CDR2 SYDVKM. This CDR3 is 14 amino acids long. V lost 4 bases and J lost 0, with 9 bases in between. The CDR3 DNA reads as TGTGCCAGCAGTTCTTGGACAGCTAACTATGGCTACACCTTC. It translates to CASSSWTANYGYTF.

This clone was detected once. The chain couples TRBV9 to TRBJ1-4, with a possible D match to TRBD1 (5 bases). Between the trimmed V and J ends, which lost 3 bases and 2 bases, there was a span of 14 bases. The CDR3 covers 16 residues. Per germline, CDR1 SGDLS and CDR2 YYNGEE. CDR3 protein: CASSGYGGTTNEKLFF. The CDR3 nucleotides read TGTGCCAGCAGCGGCTATGGGGGGACTACTAATGAAAAACTGTTTTTT.

This chain joins TRBV6-5 and TRBJ2-3; tentative D call: TRBD1 (6 bases). Trimming took off 2 bases at V and 2 bases at J, with 14 bases between the two ends. Germline-derived CDR1 and CDR2 are MNHEY and SVGAGI. This CDR3 has 16 residues. CDR3 region: CASSYGEGDNTDTQYF. CDR3 DNA sequence: TGTGCCAGCAGTTACGGGGAAGGGGACAACACAGATACGCAGTATTTT.

The chain links TRBV5-4 to TRBJ2-7; D unclear. The length of the CDR3 is 13 residues. In germline, CDR1 is SGHNT, CDR2 YYREEE (reference sequence). The ends were cut back, 1 base at V and 2 bases at J, with 7 bases in the middle. CDR3 region: CASSLSAAYEQYF. The CDR3 coding sequence is TGTGCCAGCAGCTTGTCGGCAGCCTACGAGCAGTACTTC.